The source of this T cell receptor (delta chain) is a study of gammadelta T cells in human blood. Notes on the study in general: Microbial exposure appeared to drive polyclonal γδ T cell expansion after birth.

TCRdb redid clone calling on the RT-PCR reads using CATT. The table has 300 or so delta-chain clones, 2.5% to 3.5% seen once; the top ten hold around 64%. In germline, CDR1 is TSWWSYY, CDR2 QGS. V lost 8 bases and J lost 4, with 17 bases in between. The CDR3 is 14 amino acids. This clone turned up a few times. The antigen is unknown. It is likely a read error: a sequence one base away is far more abundant. Other nucleotide sequences from this sample produce the same CDR3. The sequencing sample was made of non-Vgamma9Vdelta2 gamma-delta T cells from adult blood. The chain couples TRDV1 to TRDJ1; TRDD3 might be the D (6 bases). This receptor was taken from a human donor. The CDR3 region has the DNA TGTGCTCTTAAGGTCTGGGGATCACTCGATAAACTCATCTTT. Translated, it gives CALKVWGSLDKLIF.